This T cell receptor (beta chain) was observed in a study of blood T cell repertoires in COVID-19. Study-level background: Some COVID-19 samples were acute and others convalescent; all came from the United States, Italy and Spain. PBMCs, B-cell-depleted T cells, or T cells provided the cDNA or gDNA that made up the material.

J was trimmed by 5 bases and V by 4 bases; bases with no gene match: 6. The length of the CDR3 is 15 residues. Germline CDR1 SNHLY, CDR2 FYNNEI. Authors' processing steps: Amplified reference gene primers provided the basis for estimating nucleated cell counts. Sequencing used immunoSEQ multiplex PCR; TCRdb keeps in-frame clones, though not all of them. V and J calls plus clone size are reproduced from that table; the DNA served to infer D and trimming. In the table there are about 200,000 clones, roughly four fifths of which are singletons. Material: peripheral blood. V and J are TRBV2 and TRBJ2-2; 8 nucleotides align to TRBD1. The TCR originated in a woman between 40 and 55 years old with active or convalescent COVID-19. In DNA form, the CDR3 reads TGTGCCAGCAGTGGACAGGGGTTCGTGACCGGGGAGCTGTTTTTT. Its protein is CASSGQGFVTGELFF.